Given below is one TCR beta chain in context. Its target is not known. This entry comes from a study of cytomegalovirus exposure and HLA in healthy donors. Findings and caveats of the study: In a later analysis, at a false discovery rate of 0.05, roughly 18,000 TCR beta sequences were associated with HLA alleles. Among the most significant clusters, several appeared linked to common viral pathogens in a later analysis. Reportedly, TCR beta sequences accurately predicted HLA-A and HLA-B alleles in most subjects.

Germline loops: CDR1 MNHNY, CDR2 SVGAGI (reference sequence). V was pared by 0 bases and J by 3 bases, with 6 bases between. This CDR3 has 13 amino acids. The PCR was carried out with 60 Vbeta primers and 13 Jbeta primers. Assay: immunoSEQ multiplex PCR; the TCRdb copy retains only in-frame clones and omits some. In the table there are approximately 200,000 clones, 70% to 80% of which are singletons. Sequencing was carried out using PBMCs. This clonotype was obtained from a girl aged 10 to 17 in good health and CMV-seropositive. This chain uses TRBV6-6 with TRBJ2-7; no definite D call. CDR3 amino acids: CASSYSRDYEQYF. CDR3 in DNA: TGTGCCAGCAGTTACTCAAGAGACTACGAGCAGTACTTC.